These 19 T cell receptor beta chains originate from one sample sequenced in a study of shared clonotypes between healthy human individuals. Here immunoSEQ multiplex PCR was the method, and the copy in TCRdb shows in-frame clones only, minus some. The data show fewer than 1 million clones, 95% to 97% seen once. Positive CCR7 selection of CD45RO-negative cells yielded the naive CD8 cells, and terminally differentiated effector memory CD45RA+ cells were excluded. Sequencing was performed on naive CD8+ T cells sorted from blood. All receptors derive from a man aged 25 to 40 in good health.

This clone was counted a single time. The chain joins TRBV7-2 to TRBJ2-7; 10 bases are a match to TRBD2. Germline V gene data show CDR1 as SGHTA and CDR2 as FQGNSA. The CDR3 runs 16 residues. The V gene end was trimmed by 5 bases and the J gene end by 2 bases; junction bases not matched to a gene: 9. DNA of the CDR3: TGTGCCAGCAGCCCTCGGACGGGACTAGCGACCTACGAGCAGTACTTC. Encoded protein: CASSPRTGLATYEQYF.

The J gene is TRBJ2-1, the V gene TRBV6-4, with D tentatively TRBD1 or TRBD2 (6 bases each). The CDR3 loop spans 16 amino acids. Trimming removed 4 bases from V and 0 bases from J, with 13 bases in between. The V gene's germline CDR1 is MRHNA and CDR2 SNTAGT. Here the CDR3 reads CASSAPRGASYNEQFF. The CDR3 DNA reads TGTGCCAGCAGTGCCCCTAGGGGGGCCTCCTACAATGAGCAGTTCTTC.

V and J are TRBV28 and TRBJ2-1; 7 positions agree with TRBD1. V was clipped by 5 bases and J by 7 bases; unmatched bases: 5. The CDR3 is 13 amino acids. Germline CDR1 and CDR2: MDHEN and SYDVKM. The CDR3 coding sequence is TGTGCCAGCAGTACGACAGGGCGAAATGAGCAGTTCTTC. Protein product: CASSTTGRNEQFF. Complete variable domain (other parts from reference TRBV28 and TRBJ2-1): DVKVTQSSRYLVKRTGEKVFLECVQDMDHENMFWYRQDPGLGLRLIYFSYDVKMKEKGDIPEGYSVSREKKERFSLILESASTNQTSMYLCASSTTGRNEQFFGPGTRLTVL.

DNA for the CDR3: TGTGCCAGCAGCTTAGGTAGAAGCGTTGATGAGCAGTTCTTC. Its protein is CASSLGRSVDEQFF. This rearrangement joins TRBV7-9 to TRBJ2-1; no reliable D call. The germline CDR1 and CDR2 sequences are SEHNR and FQNEAQ (reference sequence). V gave up 1 base and J gave up 8 bases, with 12 bases separating them. The CDR3 is made up of 14 amino acids.

In its sample, this clone was seen a few times. This chain uses TRBV29-1 with TRBJ2-5, with D tentatively TRBD2 (6 bases). From germline, CDR1 is SQVTM and CDR2 ANQGSEA. This CDR3 has 18 amino acids. V was pared by 3 bases and J by 1 base, with 24 bases between. The CDR3 loop is CSVEVPPTSPGTQETQYF. CDR3 sequence (DNA): TGCAGCGTTGAGGTACCCCCTACTAGCCCTGGTACCCAAGAGACCCAGTACTTC. The full variable domain, rest sourced from reference TRBV29-1 and TRBJ2-5, is SAVISQKPSRDICQRGTSLTIQCQVDSQVTMMFWYRQQPGQSLTLIATANQGSEATYESGFVIDKFPISRPNLTFSTLTVSNMSPEDSSIYLCSVEVPPTSPGTQETQYFGPGTRLLVL.

The chain combines TRBV5-6 with TRBJ2-7; maybe TRBD1 (5 bases). Germline V gives CDR1 SGHDT, CDR2 YYEEEE. The germline V and J ends were trimmed by 0 bases and 5 bases, with 12 bases remaining between them. CDR3 size: 14 residues. The CDR3 nucleotides read TGTGCCAGCAGCTTGGTGGCAGGGATCCACGAGCAGTACTTC. Protein: CASSLVAGIHEQYF.

This clone has a single count. V gene TRBV18 combines with J gene TRBJ2-7; 7 nucleotides agree with TRBD1. J was trimmed by 3 bases and V by 2 bases; bases with no gene match: 1. The CDR3 contains 13 residues. Looked up from germline, CDR1 is KGHSH and CDR2 is LQKENI. The CDR3 DNA is TGTGCCAGCTCACCAGGGACAGTCTACGAGCAGTACTTC. Its translation: CASSPGTVYEQYF.

In this sample, this clone turned up a few times. The CDR3 protein is CASSSEGYGYTF. The CDR3 DNA reads TGTGCCAGCAGTTCCGAGGGCTATGGCTACACCTTC. V is TRBV7-9 and J is TRBJ1-2; D is uncertain. CDR1 and CDR2 (germline): SEHNR, FQNEAQ (reference sequence). The V and J ends lost 6 bases and 4 bases respectively, with 9 bases between them. The CDR3 is 12 residues long.

V gene TRBV27 combines with J gene TRBJ2-7, with a possible D match to TRBD1 (6 bases). V was cut by 5 bases and J by 5 bases, with 16 bases left in between. Per germline, CDR1 MNHEY and CDR2 SMNVEV (reference sequence). The CDR3 extends over 14 amino acids. CDR3 sequence (DNA): TGTGCCAGCAGTATTATACAGGGTCTCAACGAGCAGTACTTC. It is translated as CASSIIQGLNEQYF.

This clone appeared once. J is TRBJ2-3 and V is TRBV6-6; D is unclear. The CDR3 extends over 13 amino acids. CDR1 MNHNY and CDR2 SVGAGI come from the germline V gene (reference sequence). Trimming shortened V by 4 bases and J by 6 bases, and 11 bases separated the two germline ends. The CDR3 reads CASSWKASDTQYF. The DNA for the CDR3 is TGTGCCAGCAGTTGGAAAGCATCGGATACGCAGTATTTT.

This chain connects TRBV28 to TRBJ2-2, with D possibly matching TRBD1 (6 bases). V was cut by 2 bases and J by 1 base, with 11 bases left in between. Germline V CDR1 and CDR2: MDHEN, SYDVKM. CDR3 length equals 16 residues. The CDR3 spells CASSLRWGQNTGELFF. For the CDR3, the DNA is TGTGCCAGCAGTTTAAGGTGGGGGCAGAACACCGGGGAGCTGTTTTTT. The full variable domain, in which reference TRBV28 and TRBJ2-2 provide the parts outside the CDR3, is DVKVTQSSRYLVKRTGEKVFLECVQDMDHENMFWYRQDPGLGLRLIYFSYDVKMKEKGDIPEGYSVSREKKERFSLILESASTNQTSMYLCASSLRWGQNTGELFFGEGSRLTVL.

The chain employs TRBV7-9 and TRBJ2-1, with D uncertain. The CDR3 is 18 residues long. From germline, CDR1 is SEHNR and CDR2 FQNEAQ (reference sequence). V was shortened by 5 bases and J by 5 bases, with 25 bases between the two germline ends. The CDR3, as DNA: TGTGCCAGCAGCCACCACGTCCTCGATCCCGCTTTCCACAATGAGCAGTTCTTC. It translates to CASSHHVLDPAFHNEQFF.

This chain connects TRBV7-6 to TRBJ2-7; 8 nucleotides match TRBD2. The CDR3 has 16 residues. The V gene end was trimmed by 2 bases and the J gene end by 4 bases; junction bases not matched to a gene: 10. Germline V gives CDR1 SGHVS, CDR2 FNYEAQ. The CDR3 protein is CASSLYPTSGQYEQYF. In nucleotides, the CDR3 is TGTGCCAGCAGCTTATACCCCACTAGCGGACAGTACGAGCAGTACTTC.

This sequence joins TRBV6-5 and TRBJ2-1; D is perhaps TRBD1 (6 bases). CDR3 size: 15 residues. The germline CDR1 and CDR2 sequences are MNHEY and SVGAGI. V was shortened by 2 bases and J by 2 bases, with 10 bases between the two germline ends. CDR3: CASSYGGQPYNEQFF. The CDR3 DNA sequence: TGTGCCAGCAGTTACGGGGGACAACCCTACAATGAGCAGTTCTTC.

The chain combines TRBV7-6 with TRBJ1-1, with D possibly TRBD1 on 5 matching bases. The germline V and J ends were trimmed by 4 bases and 6 bases, with 12 bases remaining between them. CDR1 and CDR2 (germline): SGHVS, FNYEAQ. This CDR3 has 13 residues. CDR3 nucleotides: TGTGCCAGCAGCTCTGAGGGGAGTGCTGAAGCTTTCTTT. It encodes CASSSEGSAEAFF. Together with reference TRBV7-6 and TRBJ1-1, the CDR3 gives the full variable domain: GAGVSQSPRYKVTKRGQDVALRCDPISGHVSLYWYRQALGQGPEFLTYFNYEAQQDKSGLPNDRFSAERPEGSISTLTIQRTEQRDSAMYRCASSSEGSAEAFFGQGTRLTVV.

The chain recombines TRBV5-4 with TRBJ2-5, with D perhaps given as TRBD1 or TRBD2 (5 bases each). The germline V gene encodes CDR1 SGHNT and CDR2 YYREEE (reference sequence). The CDR3 is 16 residues long. V was pared by 5 bases and J by 2 bases, with 19 bases between. The CDR3 loop reads CASRGRGPEGQETQYF. The CDR3 nucleotides are TGTGCCAGCAGGGGTCGGGGACCCGAGGGACAAGAGACCCAGTACTTC.

This clone was counted a single time. This chain joins TRBV27 and TRBJ1-1, with D possibly being TRBD1 (6 bases). The CDR3 totals 13 residues. The germline gives CDR1 MNHEY, CDR2 SMNVEV (reference sequence). Trimming stripped 4 bases from V and 3 bases from J, with 9 bases between. CDR3 in DNA: TGTGCCAGCAGTTGGACAGTTGACACTGAAGCTTTCTTT. Its protein product is CASSWTVDTEAFF.

V usage is TRBV5-4 and J usage is TRBJ2-3; D might be TRBD2 (6 bases). Germline V gives CDR1 SGHNT, CDR2 YYREEE (reference sequence). V was shortened by 4 bases and J by 4 bases, with 10 bases between the two germline ends. This CDR3 contains 13 residues. CDR3: CASSKGTPDTQYF. The CDR3 DNA follows: TGTGCCAGCAGCAAAGGGACTCCAGATACGCAGTATTTT.

The CDR3 spells CASSPPAEISYEQYF. CDR3 in DNA: TGTGCCAGCAGCCCACCCGCTGAGATCTCCTACGAGCAGTACTTC. V usage is TRBV7-9 and J usage is TRBJ2-7; D gene ambiguous. V was pared by 5 bases and J by 0 bases, with 14 bases between. This CDR3 spans 15 amino acids. Germline CDR1 reads SEHNR; CDR2 reads FQNEAQ (reference sequence).